A single sample is the source of the 21 T cell receptor beta chains below, sequenced in a study of shared clonotypes between healthy human individuals (dated by TCRdb to 2018 to 2020). The library came from the immunoSEQ multiplex PCR assay. TCRdb obtained this table from immuneACCESS and retained in-frame rearrangements with V and J assigned. These tables miss some clones; where compared with another copy, unresolved V genes account for less than half of the shortfall, and the remainder is unexplained. Within this sample are fewer than 400,000 clones, with about 74% of them counted one time only. The top ten constitute about 9.3% of the sample. Sequencing was performed on memory CD4+ T cells sorted from blood. This specimen's cell subset or site label, per the study, means: CD45RA-negative fraction. Every receptor here comes from a man in his thirties or forties in good health.

The chain links TRBV7-8 to TRBJ1-1; D not certain. Trimming stripped 5 bases from V and 1 base from J, with 8 bases between. CDR3 size: 13 residues. Germline V gives CDR1 SGHVS, CDR2 FQNEAQ. The CDR3 DNA is TGTGCCAGCAGCCAATCACAGAACACTGAAGCTTTCTTT. Translating it yields CASSQSQNTEAFF.

This chain uses TRBV28 with TRBJ1-4; D remains ambiguous. The germline V gene has CDR1 MDHEN and CDR2 SYDVKM. The CDR3 totals 13 residues. The germline V and J ends were trimmed by 6 bases and 0 bases, with 5 bases remaining between them. The CDR3 DNA reads TGTGCCAGCAGGAAAGCAACTAATGAAAAACTGTTTTTT. Protein sequence: CASRKATNEKLFF.

This chain joins TRBV19 and TRBJ1-2, with D perhaps matching TRBD1 (6 bases). The CDR3 runs to 13 residues. V was clipped by 6 bases and J by 7 bases, with 15 bases between them. Germline CDR1 is LNHDA and CDR2 is SQIVND (reference sequence). CDR3 amino acids: CASREGGRSGYTF. For the CDR3, the DNA is TGTGCCAGTAGAGAGGGGGGCCGGTCTGGCTACACCTTC.

The rearrangement uses TRBV2 and TRBJ2-5, with TRBD1 identical over 8 bases. CDR1 is SNHLY and CDR2 is FYNNEI in the germline V gene. The J segment lost 2 bases and the V segment lost 11 bases, leaving 4 bases of the junction unmatched. The length of the CDR3 is 12 residues. The CDR3 bases are TGTGCCGGAAGGGACAGGCAAGAGACCCAGTACTTC. This translates into CAGRDRQETQYF.

This clone was seen just once. The chain combines TRBV5-1 with TRBJ1-5; maybe TRBD1 (6 bases). V was shortened by 8 bases and J by 2 bases, with 17 bases between the two germline ends. The CDR3 loop spans 15 amino acids. The V gene's germline CDR1 is SGHRS and CDR2 YFSETQ. This chain's CDR3 is CARTRGGRGNQPQHF. As DNA, the CDR3 is TGCGCCAGAACCAGGGGTGGTCGGGGCAATCAGCCCCAGCATTTT.

V gene TRBV5-4 combines with J gene TRBJ1-6; a weak D match, TRBD1 (5 bases). V was clipped by 0 bases and J by 0 bases, with 10 bases between them. The germline V gene has CDR1 SGHNT and CDR2 YYREEE (reference sequence). The CDR3 totals 17 residues. CDR3 region: CASSLGGRSSYNSPLHF. CDR3 bases: TGTGCCAGCAGCTTGGGGGGGAGAAGCTCCTATAATTCACCCCTCCACTTT.

The V gene is TRBV28, the J gene TRBJ2-3, with 7 bases that match TRBD1. The CDR3 extends over 16 amino acids. CDR1 is MDHEN, CDR2 SYDVKM, per germline. The junction had 7 bases not matched to a gene; V was cut back by 4 bases and J by 0 bases. The CDR3 loop is CASSWKGGGSTDTQYF. The CDR3 bases are TGTGCCAGCAGTTGGAAAGGGGGCGGGAGCACAGATACGCAGTATTTT. Variable domain in full (rest from reference TRBV28 and TRBJ2-3): DVKVTQSSRYLVKRTGEKVFLECVQDMDHENMFWYRQDPGLGLRLIYFSYDVKMKEKGDIPEGYSVSREKKERFSLILESASTNQTSMYLCASSWKGGGSTDTQYFGPGTRLTVL.

The chain uses TRBV9 and TRBJ2-1; D unresolved. The CDR3 extends over 11 amino acids. Per germline, CDR1 SGDLS and CDR2 YYNGEE. Trimming cost V 0 bases and J 10 bases, with 5 bases left between them. Here the CDR3 reads CASSVAQEQFF. The CDR3, as DNA: TGTGCCAGCAGCGTAGCTCAGGAGCAGTTCTTC. Full variable domain (remainder filled in from reference TRBV9 and TRBJ2-1): DSGVTQTPKHLITATGQRVTLRCSPRSGDLSVYWYQQSLDQGLQFLIQYYNGEERAKGNILERFSAQQFPDLHSELNLSSLELGDSALYFCASSVAQEQFFGPGTRLTVL.

This clone was recorded a few times. The V call is TRBV15, the J call TRBJ2-7; D is perhaps TRBD2 (6 bases). The ends were cut back, 0 bases at V and 3 bases at J, with 12 bases in the middle. The V gene's germline CDR1 is LNHNV and CDR2 YYDKDF (reference sequence). CDR3 size: 15 residues. CDR3 DNA: TGTGCCACCAGCAGAGATCTGGGGGGACTCTACGAGCAGTACTTC. It specifies CATSRDLGGLYEQYF.

This clone was observed at least ten times. The chain has TRBV7-6 and TRBJ2-3; D is unclear. The CDR3 loop spans 16 amino acids. In germline, CDR1 is SGHVS, CDR2 FNYEAQ. Trimming pared 4 bases from V and 0 bases from J, leaving 14 bases between. The CDR3 protein is CASSSRFGGSTDTQYF. The CDR3 DNA sequence: TGTGCCAGCAGCTCCCGTTTCGGCGGTAGCACAGATACGCAGTATTTT.

V and J are TRBV21-1 and TRBJ2-7. TRBV21-1 counts as a pseudogene. CDR3 length: 14 residues. CDR3 region: CARSKPPKGFEQYF. CDR3 nucleotide sequence: TGTGCCAGGTCCAAGCCCCCGAAAGGGTTCGAGCAGTACTTC.

The genes are TRBV10-3 and TRBJ2-5; D gene unclear. V was clipped by 8 bases and J by 3 bases, with 13 bases between them. The CDR3 loop spans 13 amino acids. From germline, CDR1 is ENHRY and CDR2 SYGVKD. This chain's CDR3 is CAIANSLEETQYF. The DNA for the CDR3 is TGTGCCATCGCGAACTCGCTGGAAGAGACCCAGTACTTC.

CDR3 nucleotide sequence: TGTGCCAGCAGCGTCGGACTAGCGGGATATACTCAAGAGACCCAGTACTTC. The encoded protein is CASSVGLAGYTQETQYF. The chain employs TRBV9 and TRBJ2-5; 12 bases are a match to TRBD2. Germline lookup yields CDR1 SGDLS and CDR2 YYNGEE. V shed 2 bases, J shed 2 bases, and the junction held 7 bases outside the gene matches. This CDR3 is built from 17 residues.

The chain carries TRBV7-9 and TRBJ2-7; TRBD1 aligns across 7 bases. This CDR3 has 14 residues. The V gene's germline CDR1 is SEHNR and CDR2 FQNEAQ (reference sequence). V gave up 1 base and J gave up 7 bases; unmatched junction bases: 7. The CDR3 here is CASSLEDRVLEQYF. The CDR3 bases are TGTGCCAGCAGCTTAGAAGACAGGGTGTTGGAGCAGTACTTC.

To note about this clone: The sample has other DNA sequences that encode this CDR3 too. The V and J genes are TRBV29-1 and TRBJ2-3; 9 bases fit TRBD2. With V trimmed by 6 bases and J by 3 bases, 4 bases remained unmatched. Germline lookup yields CDR1 SQVTM and CDR2 ANQGSEA. The CDR3 is 13 residues long. The CDR3 is CSVDAGGTDTQYF. The CDR3 DNA reads TGCAGCGTCGACGCGGGAGGGACAGATACGCAGTATTTT.

The V call is TRBV2, the J call TRBJ1-4; the match to TRBD1 covers 10 bases. With V trimmed by 3 bases and J by 7 bases, 2 bases remained unmatched. Germline values: CDR1 SNHLY, CDR2 FYNNEI. This CDR3 has 14 residues. CDR3 nucleotides: TGTGCCAGCAGTGAGGGACAGGGGACTGAAAAACTGTTTTTT. It encodes CASSEGQGTEKLFF.

V usage is TRBV7-9 and J usage is TRBJ1-2; tentatively, D is TRBD1 (6 bases). This CDR3 contains 16 residues. V lost 1 base to trimming and J lost 6 bases, with 18 bases between them. Germline lookup yields CDR1 SEHNR and CDR2 FQNEAQ (reference sequence). The CDR3 DNA follows: TGTGCCAGCAGCTTAGGGTCAGGTGCTGGGGGCCATGGCTACACCTTC. Amino acids: CASSLGSGAGGHGYTF. The complete variable domain, with remaining parts taken from reference TRBV7-9 and TRBJ1-2, reads DTGVSQNPRHKITKRGQNVTFRCDPISEHNRLYWYRQTLGQGPEFLTYFQNEAQLEKSRLLSDRFSAERPKGSFSTLEIQRTEQGDSAMYLCASSLGSGAGGHGYTFGSGTRLTVV.

J is TRBJ2-2 and V is TRBV5-1; weak D call: TRBD2 (6 bases). Trimming left V 0 bases short and J 4 bases short, with 13 bases between. Germline V CDR1 and CDR2: SGHRS, YFSETQ. CDR3 length equals 16 residues. The CDR3 coding sequence is TGCGCCAGCAGCTTGGAAGGAGGGAGCGGCACCGGGGAGCTGTTTTTT. It is translated as CASSLEGGSGTGELFF.

The V gene is TRBV12-5, the J gene TRBJ1-5, with D possibly being TRBD1 (6 bases). The CDR3 spans 14 residues. V lost 7 bases to trimming and J lost 3 bases, with 13 bases between them. Germline V gives CDR1 LGHNT, CDR2 FRNRAP. The CDR3 DNA reads as TGTGCTAGTGCTCCCGGGGGCCCCAATCAGCCCCAGCATTTT. It encodes CASAPGGPNQPQHF.

The chain employs TRBV6-1 and TRBJ1-5; TRBD1 agrees at 8 bases. From germline, CDR1 is MNHNS and CDR2 SASEGT. V shed 0 bases and J 7 bases; nucleotides not matched to a gene: 5. The CDR3 totals 15 residues. DNA of the CDR3: TGTGCCAGCAGTGAAGCGACAGGGGTAGGGCAGCCCCAGCATTTT. Its protein product is CASSEATGVGQPQHF.

The chain combines TRBV30 with TRBJ2-4; D unclear. Trimming took off 0 bases at V and 9 bases at J, with 12 bases between the two ends. Germline CDR1 GTSNPN, CDR2 SVGIG (reference sequence). This CDR3 spans 13 amino acids. The CDR3 DNA follows: TGTGCCTGGAGTGTGGACCCTATGGGCATTCAGTACTTC. Its protein product is CAWSVDPMGIQYF.